This T cell receptor (beta chain) was profiled in a study of CD8+ T cells in alopecia areata. Study overall: The duration of tofacitinib was 6 to 18 months, with 6 months off drug afterward. Study results and limitations: Affected scalp, especially in alopecia totalis/universalis, had a higher clonality than normal scalp did.

RNA extraction was followed by reverse transcription into cDNA, which acted as the sequencing template. This table comes from immunoSEQ multiplex PCR, and its TCRdb copy is limited to in-frame clones, with some not included. This sample has 90,000 to 100,000 clones; around 55% occur once, and the top ten carry about 16%. Treatment noted: oral pan-JAK inhibitor, 5-10 mg twice daily. CD4+ and CD8+ T cells were sorted from PBMCs stained for CD3, CD4 and CD8. For this clone: The antigen is undetermined.

Germline V CDR1 and CDR2: MDHEN, SYDVKM. V lost 6 bases to trimming and J lost 2 bases, with 14 bases between them. The CDR3 is made up of 15 amino acids. The specimen was CD8+ T cells sorted from blood, collected at week 4, from a patient treated with tofacitinib. The V call is TRBV28, the J call TRBJ1-5; D possibly corresponds to TRBD1 (6 bases). The clonotype was recovered from a human donor with alopecia areata. This CDR3 reads CASSPTGFGNQPQHF. The CDR3 DNA reads TGTGCCAGCAGCCCCACAGGGTTTGGCAATCAGCCCCAGCATTTT.